One sample yielded the 26 T cell receptor beta chains listed below, sequenced in a study of cytomegalovirus exposure and HLA in healthy donors listed by TCRdb under 2017. Library prep was done by the immunoSEQ multiplex PCR assay. For the multiplex PCR, a mixture combining 60 forward primers for TCR Vbeta segments and 13 reverse primers for TCR Jbeta segments was used. TCRdb took over this immuneACCESS table, retaining in-frame rearrangements with V and J assigned. Such tables are incomplete; in checked studies, under half of the missing clones stem from an unresolved V gene, and the remainder is unexplained. Counted in this sample were 150,000 to 200,000 clones; about 81% of them appeared once. The top ten constitute over 0.85% of the sample. The sequencing input was PBMCs. The receptors stem from a girl aged 2-10 years in good health and CMV-seropositive.

This clone appeared a few times. CDR3 region: CSVVPIERGRSYNEQFF. The CDR3 DNA reads as TGCAGCGTTGTCCCCATCGAGCGGGGGCGATCCTACAATGAGCAGTTCTTC. The V gene is TRBV29-1, the J gene TRBJ2-1; 8 bases line up with TRBD2. The CDR3 covers 17 residues. The V and J ends lost 4 bases and 1 base, in that order; junction bases with no gene match: 12. Germline V gene data show CDR1 as SQVTM and CDR2 as ANQGSEA.

The J gene is TRBJ1-3, the V gene TRBV28, with D possibly being TRBD1 (5 bases). V dropped 5 bases and J dropped 3 bases, with 11 bases sitting between them. CDR1 is MDHEN, CDR2 SYDVKM, per germline. This CDR3 is 14 amino acids long. CDR3 bases: TGTGCCAGCAGTCCCTCGGGACTTGGAAACACCATATATTTT. The encoded protein is CASSPSGLGNTIYF. Together with reference TRBV28 and TRBJ1-3, the CDR3 gives the full variable domain: DVKVTQSSRYLVKRTGEKVFLECVQDMDHENMFWYRQDPGLGLRLIYFSYDVKMKEKGDIPEGYSVSREKKERFSLILESASTNQTSMYLCASSPSGLGNTIYFGEGSWLTVV.

The genes are TRBV29-1 and TRBJ1-2, with D possibly being TRBD1 (6 bases). Germline V lookup: CDR1 SQVTM, CDR2 ANQGSEA. V dropped 4 bases and J dropped 8 bases, with 17 bases sitting between them. The CDR3 extends over 13 amino acids. The chain's CDR3 is CSVVDPHRDGYTF. Written as DNA, the CDR3 is TGCAGCGTTGTTGACCCCCACAGGGACGGCTACACCTTC.

V gene TRBV28 combines with J gene TRBJ2-7; 7 bases map to TRBD2. This CDR3 is 15 amino acids long. The ends lost 6 bases at V and 0 bases at J; junction bases unmatched: 8. Germline CDR1 MDHEN, CDR2 SYDVKM. The CDR3 loop is CASRPSGSSSYEQYF. The DNA for the CDR3 is TGTGCCAGCAGGCCTAGCGGTTCGAGCTCCTACGAGCAGTACTTC.

The chain is built from TRBV11-2 and TRBJ2-1, with a tentative D call TRBD2 (7 bases). Trimming took off 5 bases at V and 0 bases at J, with 20 bases between the two ends. This CDR3 region has 18 residues. Germline CDR1 reads SGHAT; CDR2 reads FQNNGV. The CDR3 here is CASSERDTLYFSYNEQFF. Written as DNA, the CDR3 is TGTGCCAGCAGCGAGCGGGACACCTTATATTTCTCCTACAATGAGCAGTTCTTC.

The count of this clone is one. V is TRBV30 and J is TRBJ2-1; 8 nucleotides line up with TRBD1. The germline V gene encodes CDR1 GTSNPN and CDR2 SVGIG (reference sequence). Trimming cost V 0 bases and J 12 bases; bases outside gene matches: 4. CDR3 length: 12 residues. The CDR3 reads CAWSVPGTGQFF. Here the CDR3 DNA reads TGTGCCTGGAGTGTCCCCGGGACAGGGCAGTTCTTC. Based on the CDR3 plus reference TRBV30 and TRBJ2-1, the full variable domain is SQTIHQWPATLVQPVGSPLSLECTVEGTSNPNLYWYRQAAGRGLQLLFYSVGIGQISSEVPQNLSASRPQDRQFILSSKKLLLSDSGFYLCAWSVPGTGQFFGPGTRLTVL.

The J gene is TRBJ1-5, the V gene TRBV5-6; perhaps TRBD1 as D (6 bases). Trimming removed 3 bases from V and 6 bases from J, with 25 bases in between. The CDR3 sequence is 18 residues long. Germline V CDR1 and CDR2: SGHDT, YYEEEE. Written as DNA, the CDR3 is TGTGCCAGCAGCTCGCGGACAGCCATATTGGCATATCGTCAGCCCCAGCATTTT. Protein product: CASSSRTAILAYRQPQHF.

V usage is TRBV4-2 and J usage is TRBJ2-1; TRBD2 aligns across 16 bases. Looked up from germline, CDR1 is LGHNA and CDR2 is YNFKEQ. V trimming: 0 bases; J trimming: 12 bases; junction bases outside the gene matches: 8. The CDR3 is 17 residues long. CDR3 region: CASSQDYGTSGRERQFF. The CDR3 DNA reads as TGTGCCAGCAGCCAAGATTATGGGACTAGCGGGAGGGAAAGGCAGTTCTTC.

The chain joins TRBV28 to TRBJ2-2; 7 bases fit TRBD1. The CDR3 has 17 amino acids. Unmatched junction bases numbered 15, after V lost 5 bases and J lost 6 bases. Germline CDR1 and CDR2: MDHEN and SYDVKM. The CDR3 sequence: CASSLWDRARESGELFF. CDR3 sequence (DNA): TGTGCCAGCAGTCTCTGGGACAGAGCAAGGGAATCCGGGGAGCTGTTTTTT.

This clone was found a few times. This sequence joins TRBV6-1 and TRBJ2-7; TRBD1 matches at 10 bases. The CDR3 runs to 12 residues. Losses at the gene ends were 6 bases for V and 5 bases for J; bases not matched to a gene: 1. Germline V gives CDR1 MNHNS, CDR2 SASEGT. The CDR3 loop is CASRTGGDEQYF. DNA of the CDR3: TGTGCCAGCAGGACAGGGGGCGACGAGCAGTACTTC.

The DNA for the CDR3 is TGCGCCAGCAGCCCGGGGTCAGGGGGCACTGAAGCTTTCTTT. Its translation is CASSPGSGGTEAFF. V gene TRBV5-1 combines with J gene TRBJ1-1; 7 nucleotides line up with TRBD1. There are 14 residues in the CDR3. J was trimmed by 4 bases and V by 4 bases; bases with no gene match: 7. Germline loops: CDR1 SGHRS, CDR2 YFSETQ.

The genes are TRBV4-1 and TRBJ1-1, with 9 bases fitting TRBD1. The CDR3 is 15 amino acids. V lost 9 bases to trimming and J lost 5 bases; unmatched junction nucleotides: 13. The germline gives CDR1 MGHRA, CDR2 YSYEKL. CDR3 loop: CASSPVGQGWTEAFF. DNA for the CDR3: TGCGCCAGTTCGCCTGTAGGACAGGGGTGGACTGAAGCTTTCTTT.

This rearrangement joins TRBV30 to TRBJ2-2, with D hard to call. The CDR3 runs to 13 residues. Germline loops: CDR1 GTSNPN, CDR2 SVGIG (reference sequence). V lost 0 bases to trimming and J lost 5 bases, with 7 bases between them. CDR3: CAWSVSRTGELFF. The CDR3 bases are TGTGCCTGGAGTGTAAGCCGAACCGGGGAGCTGTTTTTT.

Points on this clone: Within the sample, other DNA sequences also encode this same CDR3. The genes are TRBV30 and TRBJ2-3; D is undetermined. CDR1 GTSNPN and CDR2 SVGIG come from the germline V gene (reference sequence). V lost 2 bases and J lost 1, with 4 bases in between. This CDR3 has 12 amino acids. The CDR3 DNA follows: TGTGCCTGGAGTCGTGGCACAGATACGCAGTATTTT. Amino acids: CAWSRGTDTQYF.

V and J are TRBV9 and TRBJ1-2, with 10 nucleotides matching TRBD1. Per germline, CDR1 SGDLS and CDR2 YYNGEE. The ends lost 4 bases at V and 5 bases at J; junction bases unmatched: 2. The CDR3 has 13 residues. This CDR3 is CASSTGQGYGYTF. The CDR3 coding sequence is TGTGCCAGCAGCACGGGACAGGGGTATGGCTACACCTTC.

The genes are TRBV6-4 and TRBJ2-3, with TRBD2 as a possible D gene (6 bases). CDR3 size: 15 residues. The V gene's germline CDR1 is MRHNA and CDR2 SNTAGT. The germline V and J ends were trimmed by 6 bases and 6 bases, with 19 bases remaining between them. The CDR3 is CASSPSDTPADTQYF. In DNA, the CDR3 is TGTGCCAGCAGCCCTAGCGACACCCCGGCGGATACGCAGTATTTT.

CDR3 residues: CASSPRASGSYEQYF. CDR3 bases: TGTGCCAGCAGCCCGCGGGCTAGCGGGAGCTACGAGCAGTACTTC. The chain is built from TRBV7-8 and TRBJ2-7, with TRBD2 identical over 10 bases. Germline values: CDR1 SGHVS, CDR2 FQNEAQ. Unmatched junction bases numbered 7, after V lost 5 bases and J lost 3 bases. There are 15 residues in the CDR3.

The chain has TRBV6-1 and TRBJ2-3, with 9 bases identical to TRBD2. The V gene end was trimmed by 4 bases and the J gene end by 10 bases; junction bases not matched to a gene: 12. CDR1 and CDR2 from the germline V gene are MNHNS and SASEGT. The CDR3 has 15 amino acids. CDR3 DNA: TGTGCCAGCAGTGTCGGCGGGAGGGCCCCGATTGCGCAGTATTTT. Encoded protein: CASSVGGRAPIAQYF.

This chain joins TRBV28 and TRBJ2-3, with 7 bases that match TRBD2. Germline lookup yields CDR1 MDHEN and CDR2 SYDVKM. Trimming removed 4 bases from V and 5 bases from J; junction bases left unmatched: 6. This CDR3 is built from 14 residues. DNA for the CDR3: TGTGCCAGCAGTTCCCCGGGAGGAGGAGATACGCAGTATTTT. Protein: CASSSPGGGDTQYF.

Concerning this clone: The junction does not match germline at one end; this may be a read error. CDR3 nucleotide sequence: TGTGCCTGGAGTGGGGGCCTGAACACTGAAGCTTCCTTT. This codes for CAWSGGLNTEASF. This chain uses TRBV30 with TRBJ1-1, with TRBD1 as a possible D gene (5 bases). CDR1 is GTSNPN and CDR2 is SVGIG in the germline V gene (reference sequence). The CDR3 is 13 amino acids.

The chain is built from TRBV30 and TRBJ1-4; tentatively, D is TRBD1 (5 bases). V lost 3 bases and J 7 bases, leaving 9 bases between the germline ends. CDR1 is GTSNPN and CDR2 is SVGIG in the germline V gene (reference sequence). The CDR3 runs to 12 residues. The CDR3: CAWRAGGEKLFF. DNA of the CDR3: TGTGCCTGGAGGGCCGGGGGTGAAAAACTGTTTTTT.

The chain has TRBV21-1 and TRBJ2-2; the D segment call TRBD1 is taken from the table without a DNA check. TRBV21-1 is a listed pseudogene. The CDR3 consists of 17 residues. The CDR3 reads CASSPGTGLGPVGELFF. CDR3 coding DNA: TGTGCCAGCAGCCCAGGGACAGGGCTGGGGCCGGTCGGGGAGCTGTTTTTT.

This chain joins TRBV27 and TRBJ1-5; the D is unclear. With 7 bases removed from V and 6 bases from J, the gap between germline ends came to 16 bases. Germline CDR1 and CDR2: MNHEY and SMNVEV (reference sequence). The CDR3 extends over 14 amino acids. The DNA for the CDR3 is TGTGCCAGCACCCCTCGAGGGAGAGCTCAGCCCCAGCATTTT. Encoded protein: CASTPRGRAQPQHF.

V gene TRBV30 combines with J gene TRBJ1-1, with a possible D match to TRBD1 (5 bases). Deletions cut 2 bases from V and 3 bases from J, with 16 bases between. Germline V CDR1 and CDR2: GTSNPN, SVGIG (reference sequence). This CDR3 comprises 15 residues. The CDR3 loop reads CAWSPRGGLHTEAFF. CDR3 bases: TGTGCCTGGAGTCCCCGGGGGGGATTGCACACTGAAGCTTTCTTT.

This rearrangement joins TRBV30 to TRBJ1-1; D might be TRBD1 (6 bases). CDR3 size: 13 residues. The V end was cut by 3 bases, the J end by 11 bases, with 19 bases between. CDR1 GTSNPN and CDR2 SVGIG come from the germline V gene (reference sequence). The CDR3 region is CAWREDSPVSAFF. Here the CDR3 DNA reads TGTGCCTGGAGAGAGGACAGTCCTGTCTCGGCTTTCTTT.

The rearrangement links TRBV5-1 to TRBJ1-1, with TRBD1 matching over 10 bases. Germline loops: CDR1 SGHRS, CDR2 YFSETQ. Germline trimming cut 3 bases from V and 1 base from J; bases unmatched to any gene: 9. The CDR3 length is 17 residues. The CDR3 nucleotides read TGCGCCAGCAGCTCTCCGACAGGGGGCGGGAGGAACACTGAAGCTTTCTTT. Translated: CASSSPTGGGRNTEAFF.